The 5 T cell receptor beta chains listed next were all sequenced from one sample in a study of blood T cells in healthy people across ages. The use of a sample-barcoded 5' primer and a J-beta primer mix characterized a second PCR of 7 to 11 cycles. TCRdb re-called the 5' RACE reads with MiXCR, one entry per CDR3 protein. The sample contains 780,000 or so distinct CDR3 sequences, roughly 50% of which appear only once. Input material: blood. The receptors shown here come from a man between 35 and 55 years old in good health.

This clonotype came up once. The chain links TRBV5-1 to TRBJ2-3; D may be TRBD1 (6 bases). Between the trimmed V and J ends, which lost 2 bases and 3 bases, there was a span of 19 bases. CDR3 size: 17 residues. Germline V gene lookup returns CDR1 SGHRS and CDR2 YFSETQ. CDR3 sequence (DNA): TGCGCCAGCAGCTTTCAGAAGGACAGCTTCTCAACAGATACGCAGTATTTT. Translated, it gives CASSFQKDSFSTDTQYF.

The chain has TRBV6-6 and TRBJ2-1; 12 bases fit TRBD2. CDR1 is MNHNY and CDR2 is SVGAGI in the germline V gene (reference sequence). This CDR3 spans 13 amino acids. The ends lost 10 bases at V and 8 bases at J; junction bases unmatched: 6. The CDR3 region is CATRLAGEHEQFF. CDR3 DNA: TGTGCCACAAGACTAGCGGGGGAACATGAGCAGTTCTTC.

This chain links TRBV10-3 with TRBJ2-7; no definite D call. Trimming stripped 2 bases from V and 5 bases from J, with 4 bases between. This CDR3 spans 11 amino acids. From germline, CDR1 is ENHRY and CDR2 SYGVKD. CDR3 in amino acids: CAISERDEQYF. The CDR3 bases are TGTGCCATCAGTGAGAGGGACGAGCAGTACTTC.

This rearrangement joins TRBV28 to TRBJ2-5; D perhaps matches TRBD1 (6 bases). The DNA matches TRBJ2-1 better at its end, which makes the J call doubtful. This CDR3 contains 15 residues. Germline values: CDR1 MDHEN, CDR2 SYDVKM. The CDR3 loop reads CASSSSYDRQETQFF. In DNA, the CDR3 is TGTGCCAGCAGTTCTTCTTATGACAGGCAAGAGACCCAGTTCTTC.

Here the CDR3 DNA reads TGTGCCAGCAGCCGCCAGTCTGGACAGGCCCTGAACAATGAGCAGTTCTTC. Protein product: CASSRQSGQALNNEQFF. The chain has TRBV7-2 and TRBJ2-1, with 7 bases identical to TRBD1. The CDR3 is 17 residues long. The germline V gene encodes CDR1 SGHTA and CDR2 FQGNSA. The V segment lost 5 bases and the J segment 5 bases; nucleotides outside the gene matches: 15.